These 26 T cell receptor beta chains were all obtained from the same sample, sequenced in a study of human T cells and chemical hapten exposure. Regarding time point: healthy volunteer bleed at 2 weeks. RNA extraction used unfractionated whole blood as the source of total RNA. Each CDR3 protein gets one entry after TCRdb re-called the RACE reads with MiXCR. The table has some 90,000 distinct CDR3 sequences, 8.5% to 9% seen once; the top ten hold 2.9%. Sequenced input: whole blood. These receptor sequences come from a female donor in good health. Some clones in this sample may be carry-over from other donors' samples.

In its sample, this clonotype was seen many times. The chain is built from TRBV5-1 and TRBJ2-5, with 8 nucleotides matching TRBD2. The CDR3 is 14 amino acids. Germline lookup yields CDR1 SGHRS and CDR2 YFSETQ. The ends lost 4 bases at V and 1 base at J; junction bases unmatched: 3. The CDR3 protein is CASSPGTSQETQYF. CDR3 bases: TGCGCCAGCAGCCCCGGGACTAGCCAAGAGACCCAGTACTTC.

This clonotype was seen repeatedly, ten times or more. The chain carries TRBV7-2 and TRBJ2-3, with D unclear. Germline CDR1 reads SGHTA; CDR2 reads FQGNSA. V shed 6 bases and J shed 5 bases, with 12 bases lying between them. CDR3 length equals 13 residues. The CDR3 DNA reads TGTGCCAGCAGTCCTCGAAAGATAGATACGCAGTATTTT. Residues: CASSPRKIDTQYF. The full variable domain, with the rest looked up from reference TRBV7-2 and TRBJ2-3, is GAGVSQSPSNKVTEKGKDVELRCDPISGHTALYWYRQSLGQGLEFLIYFQGNSAPDKSGLPSDRFSAERTGGSVSTLTIQRTQQEDSAVYLCASSPRKIDTQYFGPGTRLTVL.

This clonotype was seen only a few times. The chain combines TRBV20-1 with TRBJ1-6, with 9 bases fitting TRBD1. Germline V lookup: CDR1 DFQATT, CDR2 SNEGSKA (reference sequence). Losses at the gene ends were 5 bases for V and 7 bases for J; bases not matched to a gene: 9. The CDR3 sequence is 15 residues long. The CDR3 sequence is CSAETRQGGNSPLHF. Here the CDR3 DNA reads TGCAGTGCTGAGACCCGACAGGGGGGAAATTCACCCCTCCACTTT.

The chain recombines TRBV5-1 with TRBJ2-3; 15 nucleotides align to TRBD2. The CDR3 has 19 residues. The ends lost 4 bases at V and 0 bases at J; junction bases unmatched: 9. Germline V gene sequence: CDR1 SGHRS, CDR2 YFSETQ. The CDR3 region is CASSPYGLAGGRSTDTQYF. Written as DNA, the CDR3 is TGCGCCAGCAGCCCGTACGGACTAGCGGGAGGGCGGAGCACAGATACGCAGTATTTT.

This clonotype occurred a few times. The J gene is TRBJ2-5, the V gene TRBV20-1; TRBD2 is a possible D gene (6 bases). Germline loops: CDR1 DFQATT, CDR2 SNEGSKA (reference sequence). Trimming removed 5 bases from V and 1 base from J, with 11 bases in between. The CDR3 runs to 13 residues. The CDR3 DNA sequence: TGCAGTGCTCGACGGGGACTCCAAGAGACCCAGTACTTC. Protein product: CSARRGLQETQYF.

The chain uses TRBV2 and TRBJ1-2; no clear D gene. The V and J ends lost 7 bases and 4 bases respectively, with 10 bases between them. This CDR3 is 12 amino acids long. In germline, CDR1 is SNHLY, CDR2 FYNNEI. The CDR3 region has the DNA TGTGCCAGCACCTTCTTGGCCTATGGCTACACCTTC. Translating gives CASTFLAYGYTF.

This clonotype was counted between two and nine times. This chain uses TRBV7-3 with TRBJ2-3; no reliable D call. The CDR3 length is 14 residues. Germline V gives CDR1 SGHTA, CDR2 FQGTGA. Trimming removed 1 base at V and 1 base at J, with 6 bases between. The CDR3 region is CASSLMTGTDTQYF. The CDR3 nucleotides read TGTGCCAGCAGCTTAATGACCGGCACAGATACGCAGTATTTT.

This clonotype came up a few times. The rearrangement uses TRBV7-2 and TRBJ1-1, with D possibly TRBD1 on 5 matching bases. The ends were cut back, 2 bases at V and 10 bases at J, with 11 bases in the middle. CDR3 size: 12 residues. Germline V gene lookup returns CDR1 SGHTA and CDR2 FQGNSA. CDR3 in amino acids: CASSLQGSGAFF. CDR3 DNA: TGTGCCAGCAGCTTACAGGGAAGTGGAGCTTTCTTT.

V is TRBV12-3 or TRBV12-4 and J is TRBJ2-7; 8 positions agree with TRBD1. J gave up 0 bases and V 5 bases, and 9 bases lay outside the gene matches. The CDR3 length is 16 residues. CDR3 sequence: CASSLGGQENSYEQYF. CDR3 DNA sequence: TGTGCCAGCAGTCTGGGGGGACAGGAGAACTCCTACGAGCAGTACTTC.

There are many counts of this clonotype. J is TRBJ2-7 and V is TRBV5-5; D is uncertain. The CDR3 length is 15 residues. Germline values: CDR1 SGHKS, CDR2 YYEKEE (reference sequence). Between the trimmed V and J ends, which lost 0 bases and 0 bases, there was a span of 10 bases. The CDR3 region is CASSLDSLISYEQYF. The CDR3 DNA is TGTGCCAGCAGCTTGGACAGCTTGATCTCCTACGAGCAGTACTTC.

This clonotype has only a few counts. The chain combines TRBV28 with TRBJ1-2; a possible D gene is TRBD1 (5 bases). The CDR3 extends over 15 amino acids. Germline CDR1 is MDHEN and CDR2 is SYDVKM. V lost 7 bases, J lost 2 bases, and 17 bases lay in between. The CDR3 loop is CASTIGAETNYGYTF. The CDR3 coding sequence is TGTGCCAGCACCATAGGGGCAGAGACCAACTATGGCTACACCTTC.

Worth noting for this clonotype: One base away lies a much larger clone, so this may be a sequencing read error. This sequence joins TRBV2 and TRBJ2-2; D may correspond to TRBD1 or TRBD2 (5 bases each). Germline lookup yields CDR1 SNHLY and CDR2 FYNNEI. The CDR3 runs 16 residues. DNA for the CDR3: TGTGCCAGCAGTGAGTGGTCCCGGGGCAACACCGGGGATCTGTTTTTT. This encodes CASSEWSRGNTGDLFF.

The chain uses TRBV28 and TRBJ2-7; maybe TRBD2 (5 bases). Germline V gives CDR1 MDHEN, CDR2 SYDVKM. The CDR3 sequence is 14 residues long. Trimming shortened V by 4 bases and J by 4 bases, and 14 bases separated the two germline ends. The CDR3 protein is CASSSSGPLYEQYF. The CDR3 DNA reads TGTGCCAGCAGTTCCAGCGGACCCCTATACGAGCAGTACTTC.

V is TRBV28 and J is TRBJ2-1; the D gene could be TRBD1 or TRBD2 (5 bases each). With 2 bases removed from V and 5 bases from J, the gap between germline ends came to 10 bases. Germline CDR1 is MDHEN and CDR2 is SYDVKM. CDR3 length: 14 residues. The CDR3 here is CASSLRGRNNEQFF. The CDR3 DNA sequence: TGTGCCAGCAGTTTAAGGGGACGTAACAATGAGCAGTTCTTC.

This clonotype came up a few times. The chain links TRBV30 to TRBJ2-5; D remains ambiguous. The germline V and J ends were trimmed by 1 base and 2 bases, with 8 bases remaining between them. The CDR3 spans 13 residues. CDR1 GTSNPN and CDR2 SVGIG come from the germline V gene (reference sequence). The CDR3 protein is CAWSGGSQETQYF. In DNA, the CDR3 is TGTGCCTGGAGTGGGGGATCACAAGAGACCCAGTACTTC. The full variable domain, its missing parts supplied by reference TRBV30 and TRBJ2-5, is SQTIHQWPATLVQPVGSPLSLECTVEGTSNPNLYWYRQAAGRGLQLLFYSVGIGQISSEVPQNLSASRPQDRQFILSSKKLLLSDSGFYLCAWSGGSQETQYFGPGTRLLVL.

This clonotype has only a few counts. The genes are TRBV10-3 and TRBJ1-1, with D unclear. Germline V gives CDR1 ENHRY, CDR2 SYGVKD. Deletions cut 3 bases from V and 1 base from J, with 15 bases between. CDR3 size: 16 residues. The CDR3 is CAISDRTLPGNTEAFF. The CDR3 DNA is TGTGCCATCAGTGATCGGACCCTCCCGGGGAACACTGAAGCTTTCTTT.

The chain links TRBV3-1 to TRBJ2-7; 9 nucleotides align to TRBD1. Looked up from germline, CDR1 is LGHDT and CDR2 is YNNKEL (reference sequence). Losses at the gene ends were 4 bases for V and 4 bases for J; bases not matched to a gene: 20. This CDR3 is 19 amino acids long. CDR3 nucleotide sequence: TGTGCCAGCAGCCGGACCGGGACAGGGAAGTTAGCGGCAGCTTACGAGCAGTACTTC. Its translation: CASSRTGTGKLAAAYEQYF.

V usage is TRBV15 and J usage is TRBJ2-3; D may be TRBD2 (6 bases). Germline assignment: CDR1 LNHNV and CDR2 YYDKDF (reference sequence). The CDR3 loop spans 16 amino acids. Between the trimmed V and J ends, which lost 3 bases and 5 bases, there was a span of 18 bases. The CDR3 protein is CATSRGSGLKGDTQYF. DNA of the CDR3: TGTGCCACCAGCAGGGGTAGCGGACTCAAGGGAGATACGCAGTATTTT.

In this sample, this clonotype turned up many times. This sequence joins TRBV20-1 and TRBJ2-7; 8 nucleotides align to TRBD2. There are 14 residues in the CDR3. The germline gives CDR1 DFQATT, CDR2 SNEGSKA (reference sequence). V was clipped by 7 bases and J by 2 bases; unmatched bases: 10. CDR3 sequence reads: CSGVGLAGTYEQYF. The CDR3 bases are TGCAGTGGAGTTGGACTAGCAGGGACCTACGAGCAGTACTTC.

This clonotype came up many times. The chain has TRBV30 and TRBJ1-1; D is undetermined. This CDR3 has 13 amino acids. CDR1 GTSNPN and CDR2 SVGIG come from the germline V gene (reference sequence). V lost 8 bases, J lost 1 base, and 14 bases lay in between. In nucleotides, the CDR3 is TGTGCCCGAAAAGACGGTCAGAACACTGAAGCTTTCTTT. Amino acids: CARKDGQNTEAFF. The entire variable domain, with the rest obtained from reference TRBV30 and TRBJ1-1, is as follows: SQTIHQWPATLVQPVGSPLSLECTVEGTSNPNLYWYRQAAGRGLQLLFYSVGIGQISSEVPQNLSASRPQDRQFILSSKKLLLSDSGFYLCARKDGQNTEAFFGQGTRLTVV.

A few counts support this clonotype. In nucleotides, the CDR3 is TGTGCCAGCAGCCTACTGTGGGGGTCGGAAGCCAAAAACATTCAGTACTTC. This sequence encodes CASSLLWGSEAKNIQYF. This chain uses TRBV7-9 with TRBJ2-4; D tentatively fits TRBD1 or TRBD2 (5 bases each). V was clipped by 5 bases and J by 0 bases, with 17 bases between them. From germline, CDR1 is SEHNR and CDR2 FQNEAQ (reference sequence). The CDR3 sequence is 17 residues long.

This clonotype was seen repeatedly, ten times or more. J is TRBJ2-1 and V is TRBV7-6; D is tentatively TRBD1 or TRBD2 (5 bases each). V shed 3 bases and J shed 8 bases, with 23 bases lying between them. Germline V gives CDR1 SGHVS, CDR2 FNYEAQ. This CDR3 contains 17 residues. CDR3 sequence reads: CASSLLTGTPTDDEQFF. DNA for the CDR3: TGTGCCAGCAGCTTGTTAACCGGGACCCCGACTGATGATGAGCAGTTCTTC.

Concerning this clonotype itself: At one of its ends the junction is not consistent with the germline gene, which may arise from a read error. The chain employs TRBV15 and TRBJ1-3; TRBD1 matches at 8 bases. Germline CDR1 reads LNHNV; CDR2 reads YYDKDF (reference sequence). The CDR3 extends over 14 amino acids. This CDR3 is CVTSSRGPGNTIYF. The CDR3, as DNA: TGTGTCACCAGCAGCAGGGGGCCTGGAAACACCATATATTTT. The variable domain in full, with the rest retrieved from reference TRBV15 and TRBJ1-3, is DAMVIQNPRYQVTQFGKPVTLSCSQTLNHNVMYWYQQKSSQAPKLLFHYYDKDFNNEADTPDNFQSRRPNTSFCFLDIRSPGLGDTAMYLCVTSSRGPGNTIYFGEGSWLTVV.

The rearrangement joins TRBV6-6 to TRBJ2-5; D might be TRBD1 (5 bases). The CDR3 is 14 residues long. In germline, CDR1 is MNHNY, CDR2 SVGAGI (reference sequence). V lost 6 bases and J 1 base, leaving 12 bases between the germline ends. In DNA form, the CDR3 reads TGTGCCAGCAGACGTCAGGGAACCCAAGAGACCCAGTACTTC. Its protein is CASRRQGTQETQYF.

This clonotype was observed a handful of times. CDR3 sequence reads: CASSWGGSGTEAFF. DNA for the CDR3: TGTGCCAGCAGTTGGGGAGGGTCGGGGACTGAAGCTTTCTTT. The chain joins TRBV12-3 or TRBV12-4 to TRBJ1-1; D not certain. This CDR3 has 14 amino acids. V was cut by 4 bases and J by 5 bases, with 14 bases left in between.

This clonotype was seen a few times. The V call is TRBV5-1, the J call TRBJ1-1, with 10 bases aligning to TRBD1. Per the germline V gene, CDR1 is SGHRS and CDR2 is YFSETQ. The CDR3 totals 16 residues. Losses at the gene ends were 0 bases for V and 4 bases for J; bases not matched to a gene: 6. For the CDR3, the DNA is TGCGCCAGCAGCTTGGTTCAGGGACAGGGGCCCACTGAAGCTTTCTTT. Encoded protein: CASSLVQGQGPTEAFF.